A single sample gave rise to the 2 T cell receptor beta chains below, sequenced in a study of CD8 T cells in Susac syndrome. It was with random hexamers that 0.5 to 1 ug RNA was reverse transcribed. From the immunoSEQ multiplex PCR reads, TCRdb called clonotypes with MiXCR, one entry per CDR3 protein. The sample records approximately 230,000 distinct CDR3 sequences, roughly 95% being singletons. Specimen: CD4+ T cells from PBMCs. The receptors here all came from a human donor with multiple sclerosis.

The chain recombines TRBV9 with TRBJ1-2, with D unresolved. This CDR3 is 14 amino acids long. Trimming shortened V by 2 bases and J by 13 bases, and 21 bases separated the two germline ends. CDR1 is SGDLS, CDR2 YYNGEE, per germline. The chain's CDR3 is CASSVIMGRTVATF. Written as DNA, the CDR3 is TGTGCCAGCAGCGTCATTATGGGGAGGACTGTGGCCACCTTC. The entire variable domain, with the rest obtained from reference TRBV9 and TRBJ1-2, is as follows: DSGVTQTPKHLITATGQRVTLRCSPRSGDLSVYWYQQSLDQGLQFLIQYYNGEERAKGNILERFSAQQFPDLHSELNLSSLELGDSALYFCASSVIMGRTVATFGSGTRLTVV.

The chain is built from TRBV3-1 and TRBJ1-5; possibly TRBD1 for D (5 bases). CDR3 length: 15 amino acids. Trimming cost V 2 bases and J 3 bases, with 11 bases left between them. Looked up from germline, CDR1 is LGHDT and CDR2 is YNNKEL (reference sequence). The CDR3, as DNA: TGTGCCAGCAGCCAATTGCCGGGACCCAATCAGCCCCAGCATTTT. The encoded protein is CASSQLPGPNQPQHF.